The source of this T cell receptor (beta chain) is a study of T cell responses to AZD1222 COVID-19 vaccine. Study-level findings and limits: A reported finding is that nearly half of spike-specific TCRs target unmutated variant regions.

The method was immunoSEQ multiplex PCR; TCRdb's version includes in-frame clones alone and lacks a portion of them. The sample shows 95,000 to 100,000 clones, roughly 90% of them seen only once. Notes on this clone: Antigen: not known.

Sequenced material: peripheral blood, taken on day 0 of AZD1222 vaccination. The sequence was collected from an adult in good health.

CDR3 sequence reads: CASSISGPITGELFF. The DNA for the CDR3 is TGTGCCAGCAGCATCAGTGGCCCAATAACCGGGGAGCTGTTTTTT. The chain has TRBV11-3 and TRBJ2-2; D is uncertain. This CDR3 has 15 residues. Germline loops: CDR1 SGHNT, CDR2 YENEEA. V was trimmed by 5 bases and J by 5 bases, leaving 15 bases between them.